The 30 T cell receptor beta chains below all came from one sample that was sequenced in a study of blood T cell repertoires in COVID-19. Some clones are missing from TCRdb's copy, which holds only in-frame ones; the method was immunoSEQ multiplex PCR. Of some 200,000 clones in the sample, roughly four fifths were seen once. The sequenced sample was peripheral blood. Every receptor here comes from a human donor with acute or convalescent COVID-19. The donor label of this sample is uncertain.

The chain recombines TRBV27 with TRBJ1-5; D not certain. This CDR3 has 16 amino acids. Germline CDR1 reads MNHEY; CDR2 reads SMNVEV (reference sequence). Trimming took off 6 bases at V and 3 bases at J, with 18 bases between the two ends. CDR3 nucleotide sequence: TGTGCCAGCAGCCAAACAGCCGCCGGCTTCAATCAGCCCCAGCATTTT. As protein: CASSQTAAGFNQPQHF.

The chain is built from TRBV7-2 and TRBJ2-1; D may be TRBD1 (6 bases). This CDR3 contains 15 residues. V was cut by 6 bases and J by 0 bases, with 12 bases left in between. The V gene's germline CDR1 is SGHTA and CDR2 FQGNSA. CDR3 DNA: TGTGCCAGCAGGGATAGGGGGAGCTCCTACAATGAGCAGTTCTTC. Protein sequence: CASRDRGSSYNEQFF.

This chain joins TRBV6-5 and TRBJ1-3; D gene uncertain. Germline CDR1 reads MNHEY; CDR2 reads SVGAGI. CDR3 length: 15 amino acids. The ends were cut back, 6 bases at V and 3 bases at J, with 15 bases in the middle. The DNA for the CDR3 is TGTGCCAGCAGGGCAGGAAGGGAGTTTGGAAACACCATATATTTT. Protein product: CASRAGREFGNTIYF.

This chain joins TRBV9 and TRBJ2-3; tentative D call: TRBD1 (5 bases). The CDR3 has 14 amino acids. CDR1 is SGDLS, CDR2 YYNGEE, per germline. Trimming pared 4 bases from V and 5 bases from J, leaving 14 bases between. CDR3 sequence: CASSRWGVGDTQYF. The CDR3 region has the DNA TGTGCCAGCAGCCGGTGGGGCGTGGGAGATACGCAGTATTTT.

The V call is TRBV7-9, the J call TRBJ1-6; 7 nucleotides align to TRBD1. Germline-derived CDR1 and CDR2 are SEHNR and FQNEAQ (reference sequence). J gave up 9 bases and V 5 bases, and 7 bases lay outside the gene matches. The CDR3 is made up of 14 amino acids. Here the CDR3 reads CASSTTGVPSPLHF. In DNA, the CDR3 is TGTGCCAGCAGCACTACAGGGGTTCCTTCACCCCTCCACTTT.

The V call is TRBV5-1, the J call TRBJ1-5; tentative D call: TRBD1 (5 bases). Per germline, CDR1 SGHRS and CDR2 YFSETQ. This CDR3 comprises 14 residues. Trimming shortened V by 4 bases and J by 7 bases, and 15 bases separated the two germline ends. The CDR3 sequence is CASSPGGAGQPQHF. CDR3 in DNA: TGCGCCAGCAGCCCGGGCGGGGCAGGACAGCCCCAGCATTTT.

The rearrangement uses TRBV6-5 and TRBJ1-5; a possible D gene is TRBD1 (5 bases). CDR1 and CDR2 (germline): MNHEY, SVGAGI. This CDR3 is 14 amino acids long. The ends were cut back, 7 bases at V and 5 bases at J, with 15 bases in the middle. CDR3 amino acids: CASKRQFDDQPQHF. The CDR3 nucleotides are TGTGCCAGCAAAAGACAGTTTGATGATCAGCCCCAGCATTTT.

DNA of the CDR3: TGCGCCAGCAGCCAGGGGATAGCGGGAGTACAAGCCAAAAACATTCAGTACTTC. Protein: CASSQGIAGVQAKNIQYF. This chain connects TRBV4-1 to TRBJ2-4, with 9 bases aligning to TRBD2. The CDR3 sequence is 18 residues long. Germline V gives CDR1 MGHRA, CDR2 YSYEKL. V lost 3 bases, J lost 0 bases, and 9 bases stayed unmatched.

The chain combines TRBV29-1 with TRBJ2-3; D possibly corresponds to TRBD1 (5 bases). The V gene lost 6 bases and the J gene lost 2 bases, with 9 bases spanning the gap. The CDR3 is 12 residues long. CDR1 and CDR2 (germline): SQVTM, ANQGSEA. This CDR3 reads CSVDKTTDTQYF. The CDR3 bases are TGCAGCGTGGACAAGACCACAGATACGCAGTATTTT.

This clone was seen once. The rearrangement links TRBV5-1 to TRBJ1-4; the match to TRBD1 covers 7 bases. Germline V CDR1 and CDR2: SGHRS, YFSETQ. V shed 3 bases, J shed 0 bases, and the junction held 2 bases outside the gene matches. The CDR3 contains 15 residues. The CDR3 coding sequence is TGCGCCAGCAGCTGGGACAGCACAACTAATGAAAAACTGTTTTTT. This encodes CASSWDSTTNEKLFF.

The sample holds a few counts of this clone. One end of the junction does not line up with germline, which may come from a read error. CDR3 DNA sequence: TGCAGCGCAACCAAGGACCGGGGGTTTGGAGTCTTT. Translating it yields CSATKDRGFGVF. This chain links TRBV29-1 with TRBJ1-1; D may be TRBD1 (5 bases). This CDR3 is 12 amino acids long. Germline CDR1 SQVTM, CDR2 ANQGSEA.

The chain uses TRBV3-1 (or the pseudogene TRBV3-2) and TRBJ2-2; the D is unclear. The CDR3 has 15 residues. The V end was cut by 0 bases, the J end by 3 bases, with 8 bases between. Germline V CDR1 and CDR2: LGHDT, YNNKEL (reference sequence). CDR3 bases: TGTGCCAGCAGCCAAGATTATGGAGACACCGGGGAGCTGTTTTTT. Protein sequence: CASSQDYGDTGELFF.

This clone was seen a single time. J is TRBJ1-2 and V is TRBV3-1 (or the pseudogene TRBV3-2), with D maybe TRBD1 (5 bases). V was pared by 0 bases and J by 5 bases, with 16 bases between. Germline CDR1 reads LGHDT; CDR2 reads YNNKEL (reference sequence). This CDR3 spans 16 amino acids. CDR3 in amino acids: CASSQDLPSRAYGYTF. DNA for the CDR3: TGTGCCAGCAGCCAAGATTTGCCCAGCAGGGCGTATGGCTACACCTTC.

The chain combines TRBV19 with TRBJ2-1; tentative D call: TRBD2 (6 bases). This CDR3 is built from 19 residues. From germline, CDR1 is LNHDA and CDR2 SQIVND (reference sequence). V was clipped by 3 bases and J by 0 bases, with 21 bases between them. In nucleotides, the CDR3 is TGTGCCAGTAGTATTAGGGACTCCTCGGCCTACAGCTCCTACAATGAGCAGTTCTTC. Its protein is CASSIRDSSAYSSYNEQFF.

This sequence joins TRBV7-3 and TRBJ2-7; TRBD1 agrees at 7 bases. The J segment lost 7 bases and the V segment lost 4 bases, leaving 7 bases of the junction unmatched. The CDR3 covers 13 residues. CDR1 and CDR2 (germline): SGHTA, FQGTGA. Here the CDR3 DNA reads TGTGCCAGCAGCTCGGGACAGACGGGAGAGCAGTACTTC. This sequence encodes CASSSGQTGEQYF.

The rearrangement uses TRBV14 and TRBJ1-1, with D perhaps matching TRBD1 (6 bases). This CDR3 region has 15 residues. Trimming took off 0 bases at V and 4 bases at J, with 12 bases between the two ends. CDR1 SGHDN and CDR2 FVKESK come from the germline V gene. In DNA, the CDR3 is TGTGCCAGCAGCCAAGATGGGGGCGCGTCCACTGAAGCTTTCTTT. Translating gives CASSQDGGASTEAFF.

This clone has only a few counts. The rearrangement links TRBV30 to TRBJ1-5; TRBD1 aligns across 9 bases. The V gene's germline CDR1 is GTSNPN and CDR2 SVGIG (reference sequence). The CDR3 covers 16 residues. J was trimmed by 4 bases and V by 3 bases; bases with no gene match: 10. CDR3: CAWSPSRDRDNQPQHF. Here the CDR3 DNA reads TGTGCCTGGAGCCCGAGCCGGGACAGGGATAATCAGCCCCAGCATTTT.

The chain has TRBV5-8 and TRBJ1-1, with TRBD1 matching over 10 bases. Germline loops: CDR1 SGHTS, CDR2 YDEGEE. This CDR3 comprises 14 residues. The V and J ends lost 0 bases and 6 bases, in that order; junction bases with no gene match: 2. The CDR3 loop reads CASSLGQGAPEAFF. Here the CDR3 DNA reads TGTGCCAGCAGCTTGGGACAGGGGGCCCCTGAAGCTTTCTTT.

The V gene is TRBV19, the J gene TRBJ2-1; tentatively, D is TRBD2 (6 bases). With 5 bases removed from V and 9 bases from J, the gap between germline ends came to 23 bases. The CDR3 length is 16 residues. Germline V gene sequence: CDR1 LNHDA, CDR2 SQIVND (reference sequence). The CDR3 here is CASSPAGGWGVREQFF. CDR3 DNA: TGTGCCAGTAGTCCCGCAGGCGGGTGGGGGGTTCGTGAGCAGTTCTTC.

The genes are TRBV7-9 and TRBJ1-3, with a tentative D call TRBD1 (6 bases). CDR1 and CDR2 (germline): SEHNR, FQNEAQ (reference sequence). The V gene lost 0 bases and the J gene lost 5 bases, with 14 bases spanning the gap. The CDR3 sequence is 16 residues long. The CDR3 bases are TGTGCCAGCAGCTTAGCGGAGGCAGGGGATCGAAACACCATATATTTT. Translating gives CASSLAEAGDRNTIYF.

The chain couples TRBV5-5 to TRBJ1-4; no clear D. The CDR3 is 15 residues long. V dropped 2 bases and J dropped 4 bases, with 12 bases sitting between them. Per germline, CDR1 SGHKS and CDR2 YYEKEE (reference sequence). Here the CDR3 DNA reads TGTGCCAGCAGCTTCCGCGCAGGCTATAATGAAAAACTGTTTTTT. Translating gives CASSFRAGYNEKLFF.

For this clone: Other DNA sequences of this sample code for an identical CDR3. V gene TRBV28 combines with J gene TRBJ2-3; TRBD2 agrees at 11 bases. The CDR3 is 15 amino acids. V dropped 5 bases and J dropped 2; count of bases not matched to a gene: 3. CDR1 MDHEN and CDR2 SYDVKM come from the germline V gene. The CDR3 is CASSLAGGLTDTQYF. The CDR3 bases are TGTGCCAGCAGTCTAGCGGGAGGACTCACAGATACGCAGTATTTT.

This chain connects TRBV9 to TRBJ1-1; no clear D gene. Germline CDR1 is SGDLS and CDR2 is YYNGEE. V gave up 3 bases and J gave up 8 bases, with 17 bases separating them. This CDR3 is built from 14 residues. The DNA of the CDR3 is TGTGCCAGCAGCGCGCACGTCGGGGTCTCCGAAGCTTTCTTT. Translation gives CASSAHVGVSEAFF.

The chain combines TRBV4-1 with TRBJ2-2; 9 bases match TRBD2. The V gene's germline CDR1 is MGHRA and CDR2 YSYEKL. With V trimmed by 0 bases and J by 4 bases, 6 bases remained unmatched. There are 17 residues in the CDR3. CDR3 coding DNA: TGCGCCAGCAGCCAAGATCCGGGACTAGCAAGCACCGGGGAGCTGTTTTTT. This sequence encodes CASSQDPGLASTGELFF.

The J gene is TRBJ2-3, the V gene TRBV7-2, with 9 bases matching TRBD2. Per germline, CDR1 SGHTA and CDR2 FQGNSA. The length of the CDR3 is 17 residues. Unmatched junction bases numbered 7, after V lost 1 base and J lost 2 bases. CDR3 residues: CASSLVGSSGTTDTQYF. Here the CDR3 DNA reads TGTGCCAGCAGCTTAGTTGGTTCTAGCGGGACCACAGATACGCAGTATTTT.

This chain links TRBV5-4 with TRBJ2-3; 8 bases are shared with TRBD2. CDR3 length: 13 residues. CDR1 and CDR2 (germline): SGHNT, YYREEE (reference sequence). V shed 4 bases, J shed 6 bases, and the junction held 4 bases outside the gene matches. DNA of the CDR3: TGTGCCAGCAGCCAAGAGCGGGGGGATACGCAGTATTTT. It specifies CASSQERGDTQYF. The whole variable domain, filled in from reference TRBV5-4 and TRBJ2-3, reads ETGVTQSPTHLIKTRGQQVTLRCSSQSGHNTVSWYQQALGQGPQFIFQYYREEENGRGNFPPRFSGLQFPNYSSELNVNALELDDSALYLCASSQERGDTQYFGPGTRLTVL.

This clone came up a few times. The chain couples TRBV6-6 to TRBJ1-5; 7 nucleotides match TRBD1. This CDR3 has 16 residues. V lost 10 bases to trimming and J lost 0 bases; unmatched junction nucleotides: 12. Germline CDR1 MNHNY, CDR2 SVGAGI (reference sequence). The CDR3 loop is CATGTALSNSNQPQHF. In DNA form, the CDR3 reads TGTGCCACCGGGACAGCCCTGAGTAATAGCAATCAGCCCCAGCATTTT.

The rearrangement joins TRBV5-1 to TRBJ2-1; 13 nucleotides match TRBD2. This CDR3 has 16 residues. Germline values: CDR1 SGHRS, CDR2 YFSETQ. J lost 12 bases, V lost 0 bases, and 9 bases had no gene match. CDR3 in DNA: TGCGCCAGCAGCTTGGTTGGGACTAGCGGGGACGGAGGGCAGTTCTTC. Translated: CASSLVGTSGDGGQFF.

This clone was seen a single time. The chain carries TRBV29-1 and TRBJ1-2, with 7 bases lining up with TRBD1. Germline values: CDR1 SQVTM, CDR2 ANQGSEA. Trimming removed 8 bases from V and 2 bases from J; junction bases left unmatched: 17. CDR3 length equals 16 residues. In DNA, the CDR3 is TGCAGCATATTACTTAACAGGGGCCCCCCAAACTATGGCTACACCTTC. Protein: CSILLNRGPPNYGYTF.

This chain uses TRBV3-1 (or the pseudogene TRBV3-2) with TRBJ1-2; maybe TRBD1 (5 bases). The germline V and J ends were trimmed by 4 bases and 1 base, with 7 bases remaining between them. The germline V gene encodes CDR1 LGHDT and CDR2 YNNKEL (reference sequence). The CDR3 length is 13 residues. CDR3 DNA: TGTGCCAGCAGCCCCGGGGGTAACTATGGCTACACCTTC. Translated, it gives CASSPGGNYGYTF.